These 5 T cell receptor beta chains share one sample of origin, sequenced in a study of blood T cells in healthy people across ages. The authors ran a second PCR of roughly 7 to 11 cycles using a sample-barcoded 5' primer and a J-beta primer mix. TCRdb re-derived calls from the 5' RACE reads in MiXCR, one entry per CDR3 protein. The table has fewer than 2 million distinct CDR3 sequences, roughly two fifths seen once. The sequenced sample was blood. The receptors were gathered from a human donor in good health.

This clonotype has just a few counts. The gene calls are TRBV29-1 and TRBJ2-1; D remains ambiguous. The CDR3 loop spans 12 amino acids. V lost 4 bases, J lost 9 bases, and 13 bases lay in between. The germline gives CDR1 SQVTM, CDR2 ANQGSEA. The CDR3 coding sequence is TGCAGCGTTGGAGCGCCTTTGGGTGAGCAGTTCTTC. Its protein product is CSVGAPLGEQFF.

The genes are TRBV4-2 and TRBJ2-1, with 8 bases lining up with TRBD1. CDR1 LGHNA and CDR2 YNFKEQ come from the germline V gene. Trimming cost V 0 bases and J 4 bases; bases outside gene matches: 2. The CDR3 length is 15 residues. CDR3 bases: TGTGCCAGCAGCCAAGAGGGACAGGTTTACAATGAGCAGTTCTTC. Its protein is CASSQEGQVYNEQFF.

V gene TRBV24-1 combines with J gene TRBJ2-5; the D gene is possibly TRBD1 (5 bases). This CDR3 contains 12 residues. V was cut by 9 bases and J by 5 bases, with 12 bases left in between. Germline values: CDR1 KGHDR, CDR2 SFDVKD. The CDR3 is CATGPDKETQYF. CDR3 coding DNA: TGTGCCACCGGGCCGGACAAGGAGACCCAGTACTTC.

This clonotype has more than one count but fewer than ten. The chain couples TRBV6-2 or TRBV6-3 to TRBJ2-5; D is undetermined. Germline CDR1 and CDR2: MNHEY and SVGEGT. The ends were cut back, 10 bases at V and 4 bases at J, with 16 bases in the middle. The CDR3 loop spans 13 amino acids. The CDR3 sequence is CATCRFLGETQYF. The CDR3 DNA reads TGTGCCACCTGTAGATTCCTAGGAGAGACCCAGTACTTC.

CDR3 nucleotide sequence: TGCAGTGCTTCTGACTGGGCGACCTACGAGCAGTACTTC. It translates to CSASDWATYEQYF. The chain has TRBV20-1 and TRBJ2-4, with D unresolved. The J call may be incorrect, as the DNA end agrees better with TRBJ2-7. The CDR3 spans 13 residues. The germline V gene has CDR1 DFQATT and CDR2 SNEGSKA (reference sequence).